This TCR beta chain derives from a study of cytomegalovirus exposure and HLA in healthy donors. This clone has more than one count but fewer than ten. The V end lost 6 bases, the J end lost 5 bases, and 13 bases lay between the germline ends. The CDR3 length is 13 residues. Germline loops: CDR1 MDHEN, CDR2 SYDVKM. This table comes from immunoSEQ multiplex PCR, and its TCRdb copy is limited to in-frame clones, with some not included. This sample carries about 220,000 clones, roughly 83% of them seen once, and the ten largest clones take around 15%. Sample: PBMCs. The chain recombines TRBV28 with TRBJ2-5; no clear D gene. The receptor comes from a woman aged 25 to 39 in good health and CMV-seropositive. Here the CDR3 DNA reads TGTGCCAGCAGCCTGGACGGTAGGGAGACCCAGTACTTC. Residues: CASSLDGRETQYF.